The T cell receptor beta chain described here comes from a study of tumor-infiltrating lymphocytes in primary liver carcinoma. On the study more broadly: Spanning 4.2 to 10 cm, the tumors were T1-T3 N0M0. Points from the study as a whole: Tumor region pairs outstripped tumor-adjacent and tumor-blood pairs in overlap.

Scientists recovered RNA and DNA together from about 21-30 mg of unsorted bulk tissue. The patients lived with chronic HBV infection and had not yet received any treatment. Five separate regions were sampled from each tumor. This clonotype was picked up a small number of times. No antigen is known for it. Reverse transcription of roughly 480 ng total RNA with a constant-region primer produced TCR beta cDNA. Slightly modified ARM-PCR with three nested multiplex PCR rounds yielded TCR beta libraries. Two initial PCR rounds of around 9 cycles each paired TRBV1-TRBV30 forward primers with a C-beta reverse primer. TCRdb passed the multiplex PCR reads through MiXCR, listing each CDR3 protein once. The table has tens of thousands of distinct CDR3 sequences, around 70% seen once; the top ten hold approximately 20%. Trimming pared 5 bases from V and 1 base from J, leaving 12 bases between. The CDR3 spans 14 residues.

The sequence came from a man aged 40-55 years with primary liver carcinoma and hepatitis B virus infection. This chain connects TRBV23-1 to TRBJ2-7; perhaps TRBD2 as D (6 bases). TRBV23-1 is treated as an ORF (open reading frame) with a function not yet certain. The sequencing input was liver tumor tissue from sampling region 1. Subset here: tumor region T1, superior pole. The CDR3 region has the DNA TGCGCCAGCAGTGTCGGGACTCCTTCCTACGAGCAGTACTTC. It codes for CASSVGTPSYEQYF.